The source of this TCR beta chain is a study of cytomegalovirus exposure and HLA in healthy donors. General study points: Immune exposure information comprised only CMV serostatus.

PCR used 60 Vbeta primers and 13 Jbeta primers. Assay: immunoSEQ multiplex PCR; the TCRdb copy retains only in-frame clones and omits some. The data hold almost 85,000 clones, with over 75% observed a single time. This clone appeared a few times. Its target is unknown. CDR3 length: 15 residues. Per the germline V gene, CDR1 is MRHNA and CDR2 is SNTAGT. J was trimmed by 4 bases and V by 0 bases; bases with no gene match: 0. This chain joins TRBV6-4 and TRBJ2-1; 10 nucleotides line up with TRBD2. The sequence was obtained from a male donor in good health and CMV-seropositive. What was sequenced was PBMCs. DNA of the CDR3: TGTGCCAGCAGTGACTCACTAGCGGGGTACAATGAGCAGTTCTTC. This gives the protein CASSDSLAGYNEQFF.